This TCR beta chain comes out of a study of shared clonotypes between healthy human individuals. The naive CD8 population came from CD45RO-negative cells selected for CCR7, without terminally differentiated effector memory CD45RA+ cells. None of the donors, who were healthy HIV-negative adults, had recently had acute infections or vaccinations. The CDR3 loop spans 14 amino acids. Germline CDR1 SNHLY, CDR2 FYNNEI. After removal of 4 bases from V and 3 bases from J, the junction contained 4 bases not matched to a gene. Libraries were prepared by immunoSEQ multiplex PCR; TCRdb keeps only in-frame clonotypes and omits some of them. In the table there are just over 2,000,000 clones, about 95% of which are singletons.

The V call is TRBV2, the J call TRBJ2-7, with 9 bases that match TRBD1. Sequencing was done on a sample of naive CD8+ T cells sorted from blood. This TCR derives from a man aged 18 to 29 in good health. CDR3 loop: CASSADRGVYEQYF. CDR3 nucleotide sequence: TGTGCCAGCAGTGCGGACAGGGGCGTCTACGAGCAGTACTTC. The full variable domain, rest sourced from reference TRBV2 and TRBJ2-7, is EPEVTQTPSHQVTQMGQEVILRCVPISNHLYFYWYRQILGQKVEFLVSFYNNEISEKSEIFDDQFSVERPDGSNFTLKIRSTKLEDSAMYFCASSADRGVYEQYFGPGTRLTVT.